This T cell receptor (beta chain) was recovered during a study of patients and donors after allogeneic stem cell transplantation. TCRdb recomputed calls from the RT-PCR reads with MiXCR, one row per CDR3 protein. The table records about a million distinct CDR3 sequences, more than 15% of them present only once. Germline-derived CDR1 and CDR2 are SGHTA and FQGNSA. J gave up 4 bases and V 6 bases, and 9 bases lay outside the gene matches. The CDR3 spans 15 residues. The clonotype was recovered from a human donor who was either an allogeneic HSCT recipient or a stem cell or donor lymphocyte infusion donor (not recorded which). It is not recorded whose cells these are; they may come from a transplant donor. Sequencing was performed on blood, either unsorted or a sorted T cell fraction (not recorded which). The chain links TRBV7-2 to TRBJ2-4, with 7 bases matching TRBD1. CDR3 coding DNA: TGTGCCAGCAGGCCGATACAGGGGACAAAAAACATTCAGTACTTC. Translated, it gives CASRPIQGTKNIQYF.